This T cell receptor beta chain was documented in a study of high-grade serous ovarian cancer treatment subgroups (dated by TCRdb to about 2021). Background on the whole study: A mean of 14,192 reads and 6,500 to 9,500 unique TCR beta rearrangements per sample was generated by sequencing. The approximately 30-patient cohort included around 10 patients with no residual disease after primary surgery (R0), around 10 excellent NACT responders, and around 10 poor NACT responders. The study profiled TCR beta repertoires in high-grade serous ovarian cancer patients grouped by complete gross resection or neoadjuvant chemotherapy response under a laparoscopic triage algorithm. In total there were 85 to 95 samples, since every patient provided one primary tumor sample and two metastatic tumor samples. Broader findings and caveats from the paper: Bulk tumor TCR sequencing lacked spatial information, limiting insight into HGSC tumor complexity and diversity. The TCR repertoire analyses centered on CDR3, leaving CDR1 and CDR2 unanalyzed. Repertoire similarity between tumors from the same patient ranged from roughly 0.11 to 0.8, while tumors from different patients showed almost no similarity. Neoantigen level correlated positively with TCR clonal relatedness, and copy number variation and mutation load from whole-genome sequencing showed a positive trend with TCR clonal relatedness.

Tumor samples were obtained before definitive surgery or chemotherapy. Genomic DNA extraction was performed by the MD Anderson Biospecimen Extraction Resource, and TCR sequencing was carried out by the MD Anderson Cancer Genomics Laboratory. About this clone: What antigen it recognizes has not been identified. The record has no base qualities; no much larger clone is one base away.

The approximately 86 tumor samples underwent high-throughput TCR profiling using ImmunoSEQ. Per the authors' processing: To measure repertoire diversity, the metrics used were richness (unique productive sequences), clonality, evenness and relatedness, and the Bhattacharyya coefficient was used to assess similarity between samples. A sensitivity analysis excluded TCRs with fewer than two reads and gave consistent conclusions. As stored in TCRdb, this immuneACCESS dataset retains in-frame rearrangements with V and J assigned. A fraction of the clones does not appear; measured against another copy, unresolved V genes explain less than half of the discrepancy, and the remainder lacks a known reason. V and J calls and clone size are those listed in that table; D and trimming were worked out from the DNA. This sample lists more than 4,000 clones; around 82% were detected once. The top ten constitute more than 4% of the sample.

What was sequenced was tumor tissue. This receptor was identified in a human donor with high-grade serous ovarian cancer.

The CDR3 region reads CASSLRETQYF. The DNA reads TGTGCCAGCAGCTTGCGAGAGACCCAGTACTTC. The sequence is built from TRBV5-4 and TRBJ2-5, with no reliable assignment of the D segment. From the cysteine through the phenylalanine, the CDR3 covers 11 amino acids. The kept DNA is CDR3 alone, 33 bases in frame from the first base. From a lookup of the germline V gene (reference sequence), CDR1 and CDR2 are SGHNT and YYREEE. V is pared back by 1 base and J by 4 bases, with 2 bases lying between the germline termini.